This T cell receptor beta chain appears in the sequencing data of a study of blood T cell repertoires in COVID-19. Study-wide background: Samples of COVID-19 (acute and convalescent) were obtained from the United States, Italy and Spain. Sources were T cells, B-cell-depleted T cells, or PBMCs; the material itself was cDNA or gDNA.

How the authors handled the data: By means of reference gene primer amplification, nucleated cell counts were estimated. Assay used: immunoSEQ multiplex PCR; TCRdb lists only in-frame clones, some missing. The D gene and trimming were derived from the DNA, and the V and J assignments and clone size from that table. The sample lists 150,000 to 200,000 clones, roughly 90% seen once, with 6.5% to 8.5% in the top ten. This clone appeared a single time. This CDR3 is 16 amino acids long. Unmatched junction bases numbered 8, after V lost 3 bases and J lost 8 bases. CDR1 is MNHNS and CDR2 is SASEGT in the germline V gene.

Sequencing was performed on peripheral blood. The gene calls are TRBV6-1 and TRBJ2-3; TRBD2 matches 13 bases. The sequence was obtained from a middle-aged man with acute or convalescent COVID-19. CDR3 amino acids: CASSERGLAGAGTQYF. The DNA for the CDR3 is TGTGCCAGCAGTGAGCGAGGACTAGCGGGGGCGGGTACGCAGTATTTT.